This is a list of T cell receptor beta chains from one sample in a study of radiotherapy plus CTLA-4 blockade in lung cancer. TCRdb keeps only in-frame clones here, not all; method: immunoSEQ multiplex PCR. Of 120,000 or so clones listed, approximately 84% were seen once; the top ten hold approximately 5.2%. The sequences come from peripheral blood, collected from a patient treated with radiotherapy plus ipilimumab. The origin of the receptors is a human donor with non-small cell lung cancer who had a partial response to radiotherapy plus ipilimumab. Each CDR3 is given without its conserved first and last residue. Clone size is stated in some rows and not others, as once, few, many or a class when expanded.

V	size	J	CDR3
TRBV6-5	few	TRBJ2-2	ASSYGAGGHDRELF
TRBV21-1	once	TRBJ2-5	ASSKEGGEGLQETQY
TRBV29-1	-	TRBJ1-4	SVLDRGNEKLF
TRBV27	-	TRBJ1-2	ASSSLRTGNLGYT
TRBV14	-	TRBJ2-1	ASSPQQGSYNEQF
TRBV5-4	-	TRBJ2-7	ASSKGQPYEQY
TRBV16	-	TRBJ1-2	ASSQDTVGYT
TRBV27	-	TRBJ1-1	ASTDRVRLEAF
TRBV28	-	TRBJ2-5	ASSFSDRGFGATQY
TRBV6-6	-	TRBJ2-1	ASRTGGLFYNEQF
TRBV27	-	-	ASSPLNSYEQY
TRBV18	-	TRBJ1-2	ASSRGGTLYGYT
TRBV5-1	-	TRBJ2-5	ASSFQQGQETQY
TRBV30	once	TRBJ2-1	AWSALRVNNEQF
TRBV6-5	-	TRBJ1-1	ASSTPDTTAEAF
TRBV6-5	few	TRBJ2-7	ASSYIWQGGEQY
TRBV10-3	-	TRBJ2-1	ASTGREGLYNEQF
TRBV5-4	few	TRBJ2-5	ASSLGQLTQETQY
TRBV2	-	TRBJ1-2	ASKGEGIYGYT
TRBV5-1	-	TRBJ2-5	ASSPGHVETQY
TRBV5-1	few	TRBJ1-2	ASSPEAAVNYGYT
TRBV9	-	TRBJ1-1	ASSVALVGRGTEAF
TRBV7-9	once	TRBJ2-3	ASSLTSGSTDTQY
TRBV5-4	few	TRBJ1-3	ASSPPAGNTIY
TRBV27	-	TRBJ1-3	ASSAWDSSGNTIY